The entry that follows covers one T cell receptor beta chain sequence. The antigen is unknown. Mismatch with germline at one junction end may stem from a read error. Germline CDR1 and CDR2: MNHEY and SVGAGI. CDR3 length equals 15 residues. Semi-nested PCR with Nested Universal Primer A followed constant-region reverse priming of full-length variable regions. Each CDR3 protein is one row after TCRdb ran MiXCR on the 5' RACE reads. The table includes tens of thousands of distinct CDR3 sequences, roughly 27% detected once. General study points: Tumor Tregs overlapped most with tumor, then blood, naive CD4+ cells.

The memory fraction was CD4+CD45RO+CD25- cells. The sample taken for sequencing was memory CD4+ T cells sorted from a lymph node. Subset denoted: memory CD4+ T cells, CD4+CD45RO+CD25-. The rearrangement links TRBV6-5 to TRBJ2-6; possibly TRBD1 for D (6 bases). The source of this sequence is a female donor with breast cancer. CDR3 protein: CACRGRDSGANVLTF. The CDR3 DNA sequence: TGTGCCTGCAGGGGACGGGATTCTGGGGCCAACGTCCTGACTTTC.